The source of this T cell receptor (beta chain) is a study of response to subunit inactivated influenza vaccine. TCRdb processed the RT-PCR reads anew with MiXCR; each CDR3 protein has one entry. This sample carries approximately 500,000 distinct CDR3 sequences, roughly 23% of them seen once, and the ten largest clones take approximately 2.9%. The sample also formed part of further work on T cells expressing NK-cell markers. That study adds: As the method of synthesis, 5'RACE template switching with UMIs yielded TCR beta cDNA. All TCR beta repertoires analysed originated from sorted CD3+CD56+NKG2C+, CD3+CD56+NKG2C- and CD3+CD56-NKG2C+ T cells. Of eight sequenced donors, seven were HCMV-seropositive and one HCMV-seronegative. Several of the donors carried dominant NKG2C+ clonotypes that took up roughly 1.0-8% of their CD8+ T cells. Leadership of the CD3+CD56-NKG2C+ fraction also belonged to these clonotypes in four donors.

The receptor was derived from a man aged 45-60 years who received an inactivated influenza vaccine. The sample was CD4+ T cells sorted from PBMCs, taken 11 to 12 days after vaccination.

CDR3 DNA: TGTGCCAGTCAGGGTGAAGGGGGTTACCAAGAGACCCAGTACTTC. Residues: CASQGEGGYQETQYF. The chain uses TRBV2 and TRBJ2-5; D possibly corresponds to TRBD1 (6 bases). Deletions cut 9 bases from V and 0 bases from J, with 17 bases between. The CDR3 runs 15 residues. Germline loops: CDR1 SNHLY, CDR2 FYNNEI.